This TCR beta chain was obtained from a study of blood T cell repertoires in COVID-19. About the research overall: Sources were T cells, B-cell-depleted T cells, or PBMCs; the material itself was cDNA or gDNA.

This clone is labeled medium-sized. Germline V gives CDR1 MGHRA, CDR2 YSYEKL. The CDR3 is 13 residues long. Trimming left V 4 bases short and J 12 bases short, with 16 bases between. The data were produced by immunoSEQ multiplex PCR, yet TCRdb's version contains in-frame clones alone and is incomplete. The data hold about 50,000 clones, with around 85% observed a single time. Sequenced material: peripheral blood. The rearrangement joins TRBV4-1 to TRBJ2-1; tentative D call: TRBD2 (6 bases). This TCR came from a man aged 55-75 years with acute or convalescent COVID-19. DNA of the CDR3: TGCGCCAGCAGCCCACCGAATGATAGCGGGCAGTTCTTC. Translating it yields CASSPPNDSGQFF.